The 12 T cell receptor beta chains below were found in one sample sequenced in a study of control samples from healthy donors and cancer patients. Assay: immunoSEQ multiplex PCR; the TCRdb copy retains only in-frame clones and omits some. The sample lists under 85,000 clones, 93% occurring once. The sequenced material came from PBMCs. These receptors were collected from a woman between 40 and 55 years old with lung cancer.

The rearrangement uses TRBV4-1 and TRBJ2-1; D is unclear. V lost 3 bases and J lost 6, with 15 bases in between. This CDR3 is 15 amino acids long. Germline values: CDR1 MGHRA, CDR2 YSYEKL. The CDR3 loop is CASSHVEEMGNEQFF. In DNA, the CDR3 is TGCGCCAGCAGCCACGTTGAGGAAATGGGCAATGAGCAGTTCTTC.

This clone was seen just once. The J gene is TRBJ2-5, the V gene TRBV10-2; the match to TRBD1 covers 7 bases. CDR3 length: 13 amino acids. The V and J ends lost 8 bases and 4 bases, in that order; junction bases with no gene match: 7. The germline V gene has CDR1 WSHSY and CDR2 SAAADI. The CDR3 sequence: CASSTGLTETQYF. Written as DNA, the CDR3 is TGCGCCAGCTCGACAGGGCTCACAGAGACCCAGTACTTC.

The gene calls are TRBV29-1 and TRBJ2-3; no firm D call. The V end lost 8 bases, the J end lost 1 base, and 19 bases lay between the germline ends. The CDR3 loop spans 15 amino acids. Germline V gene lookup returns CDR1 SQVTM and CDR2 ANQGSEA. This CDR3 is CSFKPDDPGTDTQYF. The CDR3 DNA follows: TGCAGCTTCAAACCGGACGACCCGGGCACAGATACGCAGTATTTT.

This chain connects TRBV11-2 to TRBJ2-7; D is unresolved. The CDR3 is made up of 12 amino acids. Per the germline V gene, CDR1 is SGHAT and CDR2 is FQNNGV. V lost 3 bases and J 2 bases, leaving 5 bases between the germline ends. The CDR3: CASSFGAYEQYF. CDR3 in DNA: TGTGCCAGCAGCTTCGGAGCCTACGAGCAGTACTTC.

The rearrangement joins TRBV29-1 to TRBJ1-2; D may be TRBD1 (6 bases). Trimming removed 3 bases from V and 3 bases from J, with 17 bases in between. The CDR3 covers 15 residues. The germline V gene has CDR1 SQVTM and CDR2 ANQGSEA. DNA of the CDR3: TGCAGCGTTGAGGGGACATGGGGTTTGGACTATGGCTACACCTTC. Encoded protein: CSVEGTWGLDYGYTF.

V and J are TRBV19 and TRBJ2-3; D is unresolved. Per germline, CDR1 LNHDA and CDR2 SQIVND (reference sequence). With 7 bases removed from V and 1 base from J, the gap between germline ends came to 9 bases. The CDR3 totals 13 residues. This CDR3 reads CASTDWGTDTQYF. The DNA of the CDR3 is TGTGCCAGTACTGACTGGGGCACAGATACGCAGTATTTT.

Only one count was recorded for this clone. The V and J genes are TRBV3-1 (or the pseudogene TRBV3-2) and TRBJ1-5; maybe TRBD1 (6 bases). Germline CDR1 LGHDT, CDR2 YNNKEL (reference sequence). This CDR3 is built from 14 residues. V shed 4 bases and J shed 1 base, with 8 bases lying between them. The CDR3, as DNA: TGTGCCAGCAGCCCGACAGGAAGCAATCAGCCCCAGCATTTT. Its protein product is CASSPTGSNQPQHF.

V is TRBV5-1 and J is TRBJ2-3; D possibly corresponds to TRBD2 (5 bases). The length of the CDR3 is 17 residues. Germline lookup yields CDR1 SGHRS and CDR2 YFSETQ. With 1 base removed from V and 0 bases from J, the gap between germline ends came to 15 bases. The CDR3 protein is CASSLSVAPKSTDTQYF. The CDR3 DNA sequence: TGCGCCAGCAGCTTGTCGGTAGCGCCTAAGAGCACAGATACGCAGTATTTT.

The chain joins TRBV19 to TRBJ1-1, with TRBD1 as a possible D gene (5 bases). This CDR3 has 14 residues. Germline loops: CDR1 LNHDA, CDR2 SQIVND (reference sequence). Trimming pared 5 bases from V and 6 bases from J, leaving 16 bases between. The CDR3 bases are TGTGCCAGTAGTCCCCAAGGCCCGGGGGCTGAAGCTTTCTTT. Its protein is CASSPQGPGAEAFF.

The CDR3 loop reads CAILLDRETEAFF. CDR3 sequence (DNA): TGTGCCATCCTTTTGGACAGGGAAACTGAAGCTTTCTTT. The V call is TRBV2, the J call TRBJ1-1; TRBD1 aligns across 8 bases. V shed 10 bases and J 5 bases; nucleotides not matched to a gene: 9. CDR1 and CDR2 from the germline V gene are SNHLY and FYNNEI. This CDR3 region has 13 residues.

This chain connects TRBV28 to TRBJ2-1; 9 nucleotides agree with TRBD2. V lost 2 bases and J lost 4; bases outside the gene matches: 12. The CDR3 spans 18 residues. CDR1 is MDHEN, CDR2 SYDVKM, per germline. The CDR3, as DNA: TGTGCCAGCAGTTTAGGGACTAGCCCCGGCCCGGGGTACAATGAGCAGTTCTTC. This codes for CASSLGTSPGPGYNEQFF.

This chain connects TRBV3-1 (or the pseudogene TRBV3-2) to TRBJ2-7; 7 positions agree with TRBD2. This CDR3 comprises 14 residues. J was trimmed by 0 bases and V by 4 bases; bases with no gene match: 3. Germline V gene lookup returns CDR1 LGHDT and CDR2 YNNKEL (reference sequence). The CDR3 region is CASSPGRVSYEQYF. CDR3 bases: TGTGCCAGCAGCCCAGGGAGGGTCTCCTACGAGCAGTACTTC.